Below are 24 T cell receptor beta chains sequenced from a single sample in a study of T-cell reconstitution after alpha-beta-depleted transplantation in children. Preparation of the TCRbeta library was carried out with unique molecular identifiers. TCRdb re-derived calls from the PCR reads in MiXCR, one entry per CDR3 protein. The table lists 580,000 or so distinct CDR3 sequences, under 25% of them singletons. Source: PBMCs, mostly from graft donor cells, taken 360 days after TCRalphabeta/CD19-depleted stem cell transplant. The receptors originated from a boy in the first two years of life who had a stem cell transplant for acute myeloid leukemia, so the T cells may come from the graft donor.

The CDR3 region is CASCARSVQNTEAFF. The CDR3 DNA reads as TGTGCCAGCTGCGCCCGGAGTGTCCAGAACACTGAAGCTTTCTTT. The chain joins TRBV6-5 to TRBJ1-1; D is undetermined. The CDR3 contains 15 residues. CDR1 is MNHEY, CDR2 SVGAGI, per germline. Trimming removed 8 bases from V and 1 base from J, with 17 bases in between.

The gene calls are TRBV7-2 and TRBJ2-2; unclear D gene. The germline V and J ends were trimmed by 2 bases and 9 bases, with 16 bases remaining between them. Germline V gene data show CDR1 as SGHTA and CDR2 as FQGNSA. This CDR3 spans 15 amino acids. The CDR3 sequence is CASSLNIVLERELFF. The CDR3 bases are TGTGCCAGCAGCTTAAACATTGTGCTTGAAAGGGAGCTGTTTTTT.

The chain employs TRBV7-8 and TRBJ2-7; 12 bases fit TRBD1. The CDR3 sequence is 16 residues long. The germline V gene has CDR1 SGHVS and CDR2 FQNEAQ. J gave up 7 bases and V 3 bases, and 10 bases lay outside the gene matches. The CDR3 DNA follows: TGTGCCAGCAGCTTTTTCCCGGGACAGGGGGCCGGAGAGCAGTACTTC. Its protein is CASSFFPGQGAGEQYF.

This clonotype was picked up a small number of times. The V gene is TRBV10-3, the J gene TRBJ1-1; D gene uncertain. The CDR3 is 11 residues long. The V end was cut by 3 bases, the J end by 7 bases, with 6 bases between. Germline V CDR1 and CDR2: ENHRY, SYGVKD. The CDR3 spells CAISELHEAFF. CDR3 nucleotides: TGTGCCATCAGTGAACTCCATGAAGCTTTCTTT.

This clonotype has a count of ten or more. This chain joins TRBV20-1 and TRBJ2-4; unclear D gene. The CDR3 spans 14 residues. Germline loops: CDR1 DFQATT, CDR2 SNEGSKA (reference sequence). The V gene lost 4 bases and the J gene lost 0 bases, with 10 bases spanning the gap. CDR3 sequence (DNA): TGCAGTGCTAACCGGGTCCCAGCCAAAAACATTCAGTACTTC. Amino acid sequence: CSANRVPAKNIQYF.

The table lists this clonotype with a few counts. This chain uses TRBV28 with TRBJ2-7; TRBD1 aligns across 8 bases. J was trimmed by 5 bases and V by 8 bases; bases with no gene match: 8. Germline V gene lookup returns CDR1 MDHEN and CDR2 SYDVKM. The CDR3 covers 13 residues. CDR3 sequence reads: CASGTGIRNEQYV. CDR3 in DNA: TGTGCCAGCGGGACAGGAATTAGAAACGAGCAGTACGTC.

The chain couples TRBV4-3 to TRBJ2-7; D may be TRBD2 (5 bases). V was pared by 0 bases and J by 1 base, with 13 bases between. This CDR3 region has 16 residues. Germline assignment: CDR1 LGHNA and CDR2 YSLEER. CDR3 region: CASSQDWGDGSYEQYF. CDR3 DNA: TGCGCCAGCAGCCAAGATTGGGGAGACGGATCCTACGAGCAGTACTTC.

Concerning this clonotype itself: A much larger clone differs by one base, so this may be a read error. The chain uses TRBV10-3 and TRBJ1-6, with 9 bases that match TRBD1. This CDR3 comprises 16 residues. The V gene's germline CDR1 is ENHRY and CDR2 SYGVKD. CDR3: CAISESTGGYISPLHF. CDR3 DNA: TGTGCCATCAGTGAGTCGACAGGGGGATATATTTCACCCCTCCACTTT.

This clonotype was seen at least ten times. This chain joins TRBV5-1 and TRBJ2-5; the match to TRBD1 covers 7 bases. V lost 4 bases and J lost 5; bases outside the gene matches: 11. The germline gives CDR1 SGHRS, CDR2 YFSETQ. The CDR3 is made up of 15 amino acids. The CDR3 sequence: CASSPGQASAETQYF. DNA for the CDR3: TGCGCCAGCAGCCCCGGACAGGCCAGCGCGGAGACCCAGTACTTC.

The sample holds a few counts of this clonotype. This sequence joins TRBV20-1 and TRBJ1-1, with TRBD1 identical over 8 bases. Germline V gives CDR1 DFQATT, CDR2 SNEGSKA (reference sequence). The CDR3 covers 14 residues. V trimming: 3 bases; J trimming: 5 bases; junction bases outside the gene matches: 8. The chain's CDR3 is CSASFPGGFTEAFF. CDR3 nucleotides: TGCAGTGCTAGCTTCCCAGGGGGCTTTACTGAAGCTTTCTTT.

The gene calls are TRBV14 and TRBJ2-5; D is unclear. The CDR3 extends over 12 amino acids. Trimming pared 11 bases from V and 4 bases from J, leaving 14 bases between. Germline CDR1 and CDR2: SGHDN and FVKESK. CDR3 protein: CARLIRGETQYF. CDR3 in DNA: TGTGCCCGCCTGATTAGAGGAGAGACCCAGTACTTC. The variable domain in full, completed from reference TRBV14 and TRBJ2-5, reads EAGVTQFPSHSVIEKGQTVTLRCDPISGHDNLYWYRRVMGKEIKFLLHFVKESKQDESGMPNNRFLAERTGGTYSTLKVQPAELEDSGVYFCARLIRGETQYFGPGTRLLVL.

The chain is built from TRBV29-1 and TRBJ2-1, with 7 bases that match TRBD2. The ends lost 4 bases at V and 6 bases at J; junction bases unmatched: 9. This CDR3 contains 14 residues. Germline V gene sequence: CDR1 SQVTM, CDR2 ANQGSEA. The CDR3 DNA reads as TGCAGCGTTGTAGGACTAGGAGGGGCCAATGAGCAGTTCTTC. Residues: CSVVGLGGANEQFF.

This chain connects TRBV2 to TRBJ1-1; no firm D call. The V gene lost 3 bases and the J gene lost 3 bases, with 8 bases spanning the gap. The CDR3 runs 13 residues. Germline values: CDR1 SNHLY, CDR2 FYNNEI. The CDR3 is CASSDFVDTEAFF. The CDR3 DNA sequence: TGTGCCAGCAGTGACTTCGTGGACACTGAAGCTTTCTTT.

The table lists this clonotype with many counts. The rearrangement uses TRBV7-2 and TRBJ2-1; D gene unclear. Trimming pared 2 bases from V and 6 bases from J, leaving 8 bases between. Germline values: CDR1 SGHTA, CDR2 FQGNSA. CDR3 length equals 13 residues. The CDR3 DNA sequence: TGTGCCAGCAGCTTAAGTATCGGCAATGAGCAGTTCTTC. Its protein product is CASSLSIGNEQFF.

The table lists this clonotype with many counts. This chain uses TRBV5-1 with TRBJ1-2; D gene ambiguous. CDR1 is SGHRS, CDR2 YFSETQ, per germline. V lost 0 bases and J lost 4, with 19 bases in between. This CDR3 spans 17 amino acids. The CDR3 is CASSLGAAYGGVYGYTF. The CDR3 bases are TGCGCCAGCAGCTTGGGGGCCGCGTATGGAGGCGTCTATGGCTACACCTTC.

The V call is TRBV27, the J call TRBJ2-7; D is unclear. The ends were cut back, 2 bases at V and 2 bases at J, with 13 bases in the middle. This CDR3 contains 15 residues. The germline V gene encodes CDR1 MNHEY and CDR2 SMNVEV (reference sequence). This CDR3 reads CASSLIFGSTYEQYF. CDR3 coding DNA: TGTGCCAGCAGTTTAATATTCGGCAGTACCTACGAGCAGTACTTC.

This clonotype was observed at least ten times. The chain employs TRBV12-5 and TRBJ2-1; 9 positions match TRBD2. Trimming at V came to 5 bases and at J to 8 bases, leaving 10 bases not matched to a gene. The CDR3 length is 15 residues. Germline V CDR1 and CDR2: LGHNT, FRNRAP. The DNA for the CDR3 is TGTGCTAGTGGTCCCATTGCGGGGGGGCCCGATGAGCAGTTCTTC. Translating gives CASGPIAGGPDEQFF.

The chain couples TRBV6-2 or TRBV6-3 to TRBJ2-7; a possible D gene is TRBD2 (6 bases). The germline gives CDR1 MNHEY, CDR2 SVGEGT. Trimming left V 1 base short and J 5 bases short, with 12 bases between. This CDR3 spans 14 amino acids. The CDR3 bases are TGTGCCAGCAGTTACTTGGGGGGTTACCACGAGCAGTACGTC. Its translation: CASSYLGGYHEQYV.

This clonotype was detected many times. CDR3 in amino acids: CSARELRGGRETQYF. Here the CDR3 DNA reads TGCAGTGCTAGAGAGCTCCGGGGGGGTCGCGAGACCCAGTACTTC. The V gene is TRBV20-1, the J gene TRBJ2-5, with 8 bases matching TRBD2. Trimming cost V 0 bases and J 5 bases; bases outside gene matches: 8. Germline-derived CDR1 and CDR2 are DFQATT and SNEGSKA (reference sequence). The CDR3 extends over 15 amino acids.

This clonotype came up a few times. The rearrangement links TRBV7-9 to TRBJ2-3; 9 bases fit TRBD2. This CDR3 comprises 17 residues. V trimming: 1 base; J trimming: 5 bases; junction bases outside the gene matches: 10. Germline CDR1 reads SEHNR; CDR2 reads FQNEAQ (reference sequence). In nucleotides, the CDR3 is TGTGCCAGCAGCTTAGACCCTATAGCGGGGGCCGAAGATACGCAGTATTTT. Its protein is CASSLDPIAGAEDTQYF.

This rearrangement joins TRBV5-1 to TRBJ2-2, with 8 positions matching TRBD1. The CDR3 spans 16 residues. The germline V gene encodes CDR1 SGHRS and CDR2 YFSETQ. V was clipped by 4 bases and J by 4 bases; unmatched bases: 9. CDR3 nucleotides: TGCGCCAGCAGCCCTTGGACAGGGTCGGGCACCGGGGAGCTGTTTTTT. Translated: CASSPWTGSGTGELFF.

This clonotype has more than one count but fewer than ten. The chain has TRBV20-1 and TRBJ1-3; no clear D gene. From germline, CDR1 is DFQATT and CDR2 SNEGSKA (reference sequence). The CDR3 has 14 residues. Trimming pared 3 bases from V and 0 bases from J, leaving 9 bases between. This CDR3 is CSASGVLSGNTIYF. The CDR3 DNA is TGCAGTGCTAGTGGGGTTCTCTCTGGAAACACCATATATTTT.

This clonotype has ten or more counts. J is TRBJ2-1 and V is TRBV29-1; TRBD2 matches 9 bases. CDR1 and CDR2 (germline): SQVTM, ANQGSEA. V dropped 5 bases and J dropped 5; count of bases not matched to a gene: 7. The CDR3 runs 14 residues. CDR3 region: CSVSPSGANNEQFF. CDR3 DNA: TGCAGCGTTAGCCCTAGCGGGGCTAACAATGAGCAGTTCTTC.

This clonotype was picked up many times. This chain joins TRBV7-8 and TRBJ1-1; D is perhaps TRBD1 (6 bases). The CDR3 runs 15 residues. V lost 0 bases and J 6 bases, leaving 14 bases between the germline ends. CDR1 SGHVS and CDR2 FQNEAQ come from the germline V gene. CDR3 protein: CASSLAGGVFSEAFF. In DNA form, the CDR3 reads TGTGCCAGCAGCTTAGCGGGGGGCGTTTTTTCTGAAGCTTTCTTT.